This T cell receptor (beta chain) derives from a study of CD8 T cells in ankylosing spondylitis. General study points: Disease-associated clones were CD8+ and fairly uncommon in peripheral blood. Within ankylosing spondylitis blood, a TCR beta motif made up of roughly eight highly homologous variants appeared to be characteristic.

The CDR3 length is 14 residues. Germline lookup yields CDR1 DFQATT and CDR2 SNEGSKA (reference sequence). V lost 4 bases and J 5 bases, leaving 18 bases between the germline ends. TCRdb called the 5' RACE reads again in MiXCR, with one record for every CDR3 protein. Of 250,000 or so distinct CDR3 sequences in the sample, under 30% are singletons; the top ten hold 0.5% to 0.65%. This clonotype was seen a few times. Its antigen is not identified. The receptor's source is a male donor with ankylosing spondylitis or in good health (not recorded which). Sequenced material: blood, either unsorted or a sorted T cell fraction (not recorded which). The J gene is TRBJ2-7, the V gene TRBV20-1; D might be TRBD2 (7 bases). The CDR3 loop reads CSAILGGAGDEQYF. The CDR3 coding sequence is TGCAGTGCTATCCTGGGGGGGGCCGGTGACGAGCAGTACTTC.